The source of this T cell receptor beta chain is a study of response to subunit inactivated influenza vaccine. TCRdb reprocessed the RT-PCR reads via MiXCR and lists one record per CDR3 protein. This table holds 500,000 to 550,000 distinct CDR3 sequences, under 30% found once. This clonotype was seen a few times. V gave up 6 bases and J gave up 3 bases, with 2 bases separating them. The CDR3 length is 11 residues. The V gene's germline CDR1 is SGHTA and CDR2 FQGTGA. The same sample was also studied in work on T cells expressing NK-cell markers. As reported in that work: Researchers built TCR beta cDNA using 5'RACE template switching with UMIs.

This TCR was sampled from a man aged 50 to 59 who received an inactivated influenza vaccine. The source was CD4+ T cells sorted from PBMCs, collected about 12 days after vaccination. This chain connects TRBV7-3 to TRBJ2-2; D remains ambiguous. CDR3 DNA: TGTGCCAGCAGAGACACCGGGGAGCTGTTTTTT. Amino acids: CASRDTGELFF.